These 4 T cell receptor beta chains originate from one sample sequenced in a study of T cells in Graves' hyperthyroidism and ophthalmopathy (dated by TCRdb to between 2018 and 2020). Libraries came from multiplex PCR. The sample was run on an Illumina HiSeq 2000. Amplification of TCR beta CDR3 regions was carried out from RNA transcripts. The first round of RT-PCR for the TCR CDR3 was performed with the HTBI primer set and the Qiagen OneStep RT-PCR kit. The public reads were run again by TCRdb, first through fastp at Q25 and then through MiXCR, and only productive beta chains were kept. Rows with a matching CDR3 protein are joined into one entry that keeps the most common DNA and genes. This sample is represented by a few hundred thousand distinct CDR3 sequences; roughly 13% of them were singletons. The ten largest clonotypes hold less than 25% of the sample. Sequences were obtained from blood. These receptors originate from a young man with Graves' hyperthyroidism that later progressed to Graves' ophthalmopathy.

Ten or more counts support this clonotype. The chain is built from TRBV12-3 or TRBV12-4 and TRBJ1-5; 10 bases fit TRBD1. V gave up 6 bases and J gave up 7 bases; unmatched junction bases: 3. The CDR3 totals 13 residues. This CDR3 is CASRGQGSQPQHF. DNA of the CDR3: TGTGCCAGCAGGGGACAGGGGAGCCAGCCCCAGCATTTT.

This sequence joins TRBV12-3 or TRBV12-4 and TRBJ1-2, with TRBD1 matching 10 bases. This CDR3 region has 15 residues. J lost 7 bases, V lost 3 bases, and 8 bases had no gene match. The chain's CDR3 is CASSLVGQGRLGYTF. As DNA, the CDR3 is TGTGCCAGCAGTTTGGTGGGACAGGGGAGGCTTGGCTACACCTTC.

This clonotype was seen repeatedly, ten times or more. The chain employs TRBV9 and TRBJ1-2; 7 nucleotides agree with TRBD1. CDR1 and CDR2 from the germline V gene are SGDLS and YYNGEE. Trimming took 3 bases from V and 5 from J; bases not matched to a gene: 4. This CDR3 has 13 residues. CDR3 bases: TGTGCCAGCAGCGAGGGGGCGGCGTATGGCTACACCTTC. It translates to CASSEGAAYGYTF.

This clonotype was found many times. The chain combines TRBV30 with TRBJ1-5; 8 bases are shared with TRBD1. The J segment lost 7 bases and the V segment lost 3 bases, leaving 8 bases of the junction unmatched. CDR3 size: 14 residues. Germline V CDR1 and CDR2: GTSNPN, SVGIG (reference sequence). This CDR3 reads CAWSVDRAGQPQHF. For the CDR3, the DNA is TGTGCCTGGAGCGTGGACAGGGCGGGGCAGCCCCAGCATTTT.